This TCR beta chain was profiled in a study of human T cells and chemical hapten exposure. Time point in this sample: patch test 1, 2 weeks after DPC sensitization. The treatment denotes: therapeutic diphenylcyclopropenone sensitization with weekly scalp DPC. Each CDR3 protein gets one entry after TCRdb re-called the RACE reads with MiXCR. The table lists 80,000 to 95,000 distinct CDR3 sequences, approximately 11% of them singletons. Germline CDR1 reads MRHNA; CDR2 reads SNTAGT. The CDR3 consists of 15 residues. Trimming stripped 6 bases from V and 0 bases from J, with 14 bases between. The chain carries TRBV6-4 and TRBJ1-2; D is possibly TRBD1 (6 bases). The sample consisted of whole blood, taken in connection with sensitization to the hapten diphenylcyclopropenone (DPC). The origin of this receptor is a woman between 45 and 65 years old with alopecia areata. Some clones in this sample may be carry-over from other donors' samples. CDR3 residues: CASRGSDRTNYGYTF. Here the CDR3 DNA reads TGTGCCAGCAGGGGGTCCGACAGGACTAACTATGGCTACACCTTC.